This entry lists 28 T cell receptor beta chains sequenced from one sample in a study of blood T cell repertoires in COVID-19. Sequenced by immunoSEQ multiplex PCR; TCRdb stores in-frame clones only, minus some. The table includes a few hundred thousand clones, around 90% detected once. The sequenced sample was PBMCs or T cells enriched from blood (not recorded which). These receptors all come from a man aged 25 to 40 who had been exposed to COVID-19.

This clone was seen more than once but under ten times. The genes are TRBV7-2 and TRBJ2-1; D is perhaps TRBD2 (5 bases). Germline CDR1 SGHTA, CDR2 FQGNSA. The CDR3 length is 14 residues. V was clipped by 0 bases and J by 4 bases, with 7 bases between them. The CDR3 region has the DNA TGTGCCAGCAGCTTAGCGGGAGCATACAATGAGCAGTTCTTC. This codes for CASSLAGAYNEQFF.

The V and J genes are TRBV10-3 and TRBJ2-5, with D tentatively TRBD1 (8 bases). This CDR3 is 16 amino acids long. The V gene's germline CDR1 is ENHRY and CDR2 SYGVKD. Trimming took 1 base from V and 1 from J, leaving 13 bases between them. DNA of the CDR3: TGTGCCATCAGTGAGTGGACAGGGAGGGTCCAAGAGACCCAGTACTTC. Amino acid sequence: CAISEWTGRVQETQYF.

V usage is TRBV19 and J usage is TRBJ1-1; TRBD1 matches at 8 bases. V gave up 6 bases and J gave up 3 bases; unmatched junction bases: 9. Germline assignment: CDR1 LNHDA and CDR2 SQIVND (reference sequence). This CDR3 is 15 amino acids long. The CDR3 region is CASRPRQGPYTEAFF. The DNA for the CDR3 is TGTGCCAGTAGGCCAAGACAGGGGCCCTACACTGAAGCTTTCTTT.

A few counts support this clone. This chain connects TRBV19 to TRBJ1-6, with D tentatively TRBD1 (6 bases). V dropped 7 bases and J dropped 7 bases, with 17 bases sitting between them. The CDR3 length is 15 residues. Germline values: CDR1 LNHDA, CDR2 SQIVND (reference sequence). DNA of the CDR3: TGTGCCAGTACTACCCAGGGACACCGAAATTCACCCCTCCACTTT. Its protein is CASTTQGHRNSPLHF.

The CDR3 DNA is TGTGCCAGCAGCTCCGACAGGGGAGTTTATCAGCCCCAGCATTTT. It is translated as CASSSDRGVYQPQHF. The chain uses TRBV5-5 and TRBJ1-5; 8 bases are a match to TRBD1. The trim removed 3 bases at V and 5 bases at J, leaving 7 bases unmatched. The CDR3 is 15 residues long. The V gene's germline CDR1 is SGHKS and CDR2 YYEKEE (reference sequence).

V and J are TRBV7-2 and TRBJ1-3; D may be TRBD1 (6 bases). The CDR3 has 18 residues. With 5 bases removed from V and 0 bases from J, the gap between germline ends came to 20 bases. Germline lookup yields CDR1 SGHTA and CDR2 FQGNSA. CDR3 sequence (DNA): TGTGCCAGCAGCCAATATGGGACACCAAGCCTCTCTGGAAACACCATATATTTT. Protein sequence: CASSQYGTPSLSGNTIYF.

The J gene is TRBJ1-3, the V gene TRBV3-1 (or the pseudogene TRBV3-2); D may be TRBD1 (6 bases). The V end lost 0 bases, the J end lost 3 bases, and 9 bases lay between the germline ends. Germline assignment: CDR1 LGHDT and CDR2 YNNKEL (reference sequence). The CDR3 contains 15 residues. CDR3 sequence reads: CASSQEAGDGNTIYF. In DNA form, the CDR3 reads TGTGCCAGCAGCCAAGAAGCAGGGGATGGAAACACCATATATTTT.

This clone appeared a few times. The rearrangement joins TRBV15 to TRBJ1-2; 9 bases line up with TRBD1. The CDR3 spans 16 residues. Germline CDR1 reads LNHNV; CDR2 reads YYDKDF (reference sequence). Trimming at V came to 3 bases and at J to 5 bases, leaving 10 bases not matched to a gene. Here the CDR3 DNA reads TGTGCCACCAGCAGGGATCTTAGGACAGGGGTTTATGGCTACACCTTC. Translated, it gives CATSRDLRTGVYGYTF.

The CDR3 loop reads CASSYSGGGHHYGYTF. Here the CDR3 DNA reads TGTGCCAGCAGTTACTCGGGGGGAGGACACCACTATGGCTACACCTTC. This chain links TRBV6-5 with TRBJ1-2, with a weak D call TRBD1 (5 bases). V dropped 0 bases and J dropped 3 bases, with 14 bases sitting between them. Germline V gene sequence: CDR1 MNHEY, CDR2 SVGAGI. The CDR3 has 16 amino acids.

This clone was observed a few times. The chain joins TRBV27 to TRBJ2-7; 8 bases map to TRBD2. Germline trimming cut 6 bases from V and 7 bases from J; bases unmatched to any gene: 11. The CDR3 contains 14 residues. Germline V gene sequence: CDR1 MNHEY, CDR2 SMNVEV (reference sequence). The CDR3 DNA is TGTGCCAGCAGAATGCGACTAGCGACGGGGGAGCAGTACTTC. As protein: CASRMRLATGEQYF.

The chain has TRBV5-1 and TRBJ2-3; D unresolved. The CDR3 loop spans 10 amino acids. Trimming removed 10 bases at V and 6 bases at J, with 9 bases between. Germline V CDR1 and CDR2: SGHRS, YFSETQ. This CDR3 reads CAQLLDTQYF. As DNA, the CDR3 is TGCGCCCAACTACTGGATACGCAGTATTTT. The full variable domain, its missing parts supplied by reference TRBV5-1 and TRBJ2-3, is KAGVTQTPRYLIKTRGQQVTLSCSPISGHRSVSWYQQTPGQGLQFLFEYFSETQRNKGNFPGRFSGRQFSNSRSEMNVSTLELGDSALYLCAQLLDTQYFGPGTRLTVL.

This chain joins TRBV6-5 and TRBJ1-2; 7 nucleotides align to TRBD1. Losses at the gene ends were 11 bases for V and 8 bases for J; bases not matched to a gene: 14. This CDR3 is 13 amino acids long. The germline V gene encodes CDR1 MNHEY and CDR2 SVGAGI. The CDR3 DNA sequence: TGTGCCGTCCAGGGGGGCACTTGGGGCGGCTACACCTTC. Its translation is CAVQGGTWGGYTF.

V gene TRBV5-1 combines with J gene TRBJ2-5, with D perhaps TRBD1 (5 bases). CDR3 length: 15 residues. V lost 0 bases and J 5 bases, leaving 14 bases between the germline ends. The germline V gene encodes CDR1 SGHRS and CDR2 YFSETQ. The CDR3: CASSLEDSFRETQYF. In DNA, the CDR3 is TGCGCCAGCAGCTTGGAAGACAGTTTCCGCGAGACCCAGTACTTC.

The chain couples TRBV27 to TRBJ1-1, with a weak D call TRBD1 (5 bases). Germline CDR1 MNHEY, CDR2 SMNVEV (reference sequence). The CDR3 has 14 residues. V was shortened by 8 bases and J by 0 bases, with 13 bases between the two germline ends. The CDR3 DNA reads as TGTGCCAGCTTGGGGCCCTACATGAACACTGAAGCTTTCTTT. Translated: CASLGPYMNTEAFF.

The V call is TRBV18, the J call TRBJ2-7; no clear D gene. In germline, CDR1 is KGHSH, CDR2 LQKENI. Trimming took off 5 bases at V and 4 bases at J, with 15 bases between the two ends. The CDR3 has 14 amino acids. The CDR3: CASSSEAMEYEQYF. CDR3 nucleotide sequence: TGTGCCAGCTCATCAGAAGCGATGGAATACGAGCAGTACTTC.

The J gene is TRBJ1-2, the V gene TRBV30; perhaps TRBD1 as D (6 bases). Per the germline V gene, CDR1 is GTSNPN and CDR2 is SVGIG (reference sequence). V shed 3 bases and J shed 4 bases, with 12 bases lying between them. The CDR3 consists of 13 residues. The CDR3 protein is CAWSGTTVYGYTF. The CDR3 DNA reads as TGTGCCTGGAGCGGGACAACAGTCTATGGCTACACCTTC.

In nucleotides, the CDR3 is TGCGCCAGCAGAGGCCAGGGGATTAACTATGGCTACACCTTC. Protein: CASRGQGINYGYTF. The J gene is TRBJ1-2, the V gene TRBV4-1; maybe TRBD1 (6 bases). Germline V CDR1 and CDR2: MGHRA, YSYEKL. Trimming took off 6 bases at V and 1 base at J, with 12 bases between the two ends. The CDR3 has 14 residues.

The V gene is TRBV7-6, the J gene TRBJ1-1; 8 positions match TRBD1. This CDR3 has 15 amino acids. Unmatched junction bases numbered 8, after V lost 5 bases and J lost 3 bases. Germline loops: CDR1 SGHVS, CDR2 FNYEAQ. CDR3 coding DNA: TGTGCCAGCAGCCCATGGACAGGGAGGGACACTGAAGCTTTCTTT. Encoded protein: CASSPWTGRDTEAFF.

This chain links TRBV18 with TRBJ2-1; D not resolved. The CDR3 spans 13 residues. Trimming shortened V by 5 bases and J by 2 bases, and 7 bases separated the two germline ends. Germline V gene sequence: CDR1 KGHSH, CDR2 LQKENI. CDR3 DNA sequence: TGTGCCAGCTCAGACGGAGCCTACAATGAGCAGTTCTTC. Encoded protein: CASSDGAYNEQFF.

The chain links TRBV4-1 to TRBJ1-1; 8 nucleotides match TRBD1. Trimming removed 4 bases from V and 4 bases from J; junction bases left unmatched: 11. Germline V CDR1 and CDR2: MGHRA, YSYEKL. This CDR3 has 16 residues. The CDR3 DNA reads TGCGCCAGCAGCCCAAGTTACGAAGACAGGGGCACTGAAGCTTTCTTT. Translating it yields CASSPSYEDRGTEAFF.

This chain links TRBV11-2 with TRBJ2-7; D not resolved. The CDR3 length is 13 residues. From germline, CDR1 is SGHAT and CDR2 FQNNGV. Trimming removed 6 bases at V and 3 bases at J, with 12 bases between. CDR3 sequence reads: CASSYTEDYEQYF. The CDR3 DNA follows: TGTGCCAGCAGTTACACAGAAGACTACGAGCAGTACTTC.

The CDR3 nucleotides are TGTGCCAGCAGCTTAACCGGGGGAGGGGACAAGACGGATACGCAGTATTTT. Its protein product is CASSLTGGGDKTDTQYF. V and J are TRBV7-6 and TRBJ2-3, with D possibly matching TRBD2 (7 bases). The CDR3 consists of 17 residues. Germline lookup yields CDR1 SGHVS and CDR2 FNYEAQ. With 2 bases removed from V and 6 bases from J, the gap between germline ends came to 21 bases.

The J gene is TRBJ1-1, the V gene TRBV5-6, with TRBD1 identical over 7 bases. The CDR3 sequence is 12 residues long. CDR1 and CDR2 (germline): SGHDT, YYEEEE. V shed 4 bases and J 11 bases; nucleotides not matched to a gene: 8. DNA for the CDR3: TGTGCCAGCAGCCTTCGACAGGGTCGGGCTTTCTTT. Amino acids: CASSLRQGRAFF.

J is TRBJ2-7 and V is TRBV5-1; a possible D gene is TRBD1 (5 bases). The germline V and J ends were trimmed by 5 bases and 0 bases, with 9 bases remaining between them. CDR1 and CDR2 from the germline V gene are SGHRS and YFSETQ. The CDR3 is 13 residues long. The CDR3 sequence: CASRQGSSYEQYF. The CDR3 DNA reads TGCGCCAGCAGGCAGGGCAGCTCCTACGAGCAGTACTTC.

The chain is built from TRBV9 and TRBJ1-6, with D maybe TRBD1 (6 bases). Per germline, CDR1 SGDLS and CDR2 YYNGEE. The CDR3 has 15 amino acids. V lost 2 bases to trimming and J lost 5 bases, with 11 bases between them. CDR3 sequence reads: CASSVLDSDNSPLHF. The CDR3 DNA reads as TGTGCCAGCAGCGTCCTGGACAGTGATAATTCACCCCTCCACTTT. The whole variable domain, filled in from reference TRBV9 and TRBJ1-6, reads DSGVTQTPKHLITATGQRVTLRCSPRSGDLSVYWYQQSLDQGLQFLIQYYNGEERAKGNILERFSAQQFPDLHSELNLSSLELGDSALYFCASSVLDSDNSPLHFGNGTRLTVT.

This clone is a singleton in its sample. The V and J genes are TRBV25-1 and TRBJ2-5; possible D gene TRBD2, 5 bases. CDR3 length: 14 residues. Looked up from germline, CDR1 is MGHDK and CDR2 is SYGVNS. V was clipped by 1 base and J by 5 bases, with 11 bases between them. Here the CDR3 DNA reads TGTGCCAGCAGTGAATTCCGAGGGCAGGAGACCCAGTACTTC. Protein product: CASSEFRGQETQYF.

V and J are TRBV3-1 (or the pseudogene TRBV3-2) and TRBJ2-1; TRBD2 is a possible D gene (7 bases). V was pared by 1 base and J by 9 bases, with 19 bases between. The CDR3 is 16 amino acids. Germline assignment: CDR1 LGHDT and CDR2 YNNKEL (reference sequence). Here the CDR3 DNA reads TGTGCCAGCAGCCAAGTCTCCGGGGGGCGTTTTCTTGAGCAGTTCTTC. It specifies CASSQVSGGRFLEQFF.

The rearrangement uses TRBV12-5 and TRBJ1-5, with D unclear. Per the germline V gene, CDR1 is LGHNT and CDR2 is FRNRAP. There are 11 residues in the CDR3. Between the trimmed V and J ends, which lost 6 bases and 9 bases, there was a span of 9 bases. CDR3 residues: CASGSGVPQHF. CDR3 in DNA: TGTGCTAGTGGATCGGGAGTGCCCCAGCATTTT.